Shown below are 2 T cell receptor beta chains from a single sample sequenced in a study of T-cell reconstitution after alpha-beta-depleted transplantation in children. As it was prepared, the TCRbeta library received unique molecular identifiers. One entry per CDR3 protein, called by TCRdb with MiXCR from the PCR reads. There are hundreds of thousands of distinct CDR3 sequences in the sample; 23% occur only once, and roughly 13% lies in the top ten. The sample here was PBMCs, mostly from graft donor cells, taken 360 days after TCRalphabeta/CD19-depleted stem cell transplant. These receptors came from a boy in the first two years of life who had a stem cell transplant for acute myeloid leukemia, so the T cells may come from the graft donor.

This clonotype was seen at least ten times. The CDR3 nucleotides are TGCGCCAGCAGCCAAGACGGGGTGGAGCAGTACTTC. Translating it yields CASSQDGVEQYF. The V gene is TRBV4-3, the J gene TRBJ2-7, with TRBD2 as a possible D gene (5 bases). Germline CDR1 reads LGHNA; CDR2 reads YSLEER. This CDR3 spans 12 amino acids. Trimming removed 0 bases at V and 7 bases at J, with 7 bases between.

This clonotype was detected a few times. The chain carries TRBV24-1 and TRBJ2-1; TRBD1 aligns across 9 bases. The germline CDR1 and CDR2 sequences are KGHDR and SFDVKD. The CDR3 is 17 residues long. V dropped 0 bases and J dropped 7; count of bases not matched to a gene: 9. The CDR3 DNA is TGTGCCACCAGTGATTTGCAAGTTGGACAGGGGTTTAATGAGCAGTTCTTC. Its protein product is CATSDLQVGQGFNEQFF.